The clone carrying this TCR beta chain occurred once. What it binds is not known. One base away lies a much larger clone, so this may be a sequencing read error. This CDR3 contains 15 residues. The germline V gene has CDR1 LNHDA and CDR2 SQIVND (reference sequence). V lost 9 bases and J lost 5, with 21 bases in between. This entry comes from a study of early T cells in non-severe SARS-CoV-2 infection. Study at large: RNA in bulk from unsorted whole blood was sequenced, and chains were unpaired. Study-level results: Matching against VDJdb likely underestimated virus-specific expansions, favoring anti-spike CD8.

Attached unique molecular identifiers marked individual cDNA molecules. TCRdb re-called the 5' RACE reads with MiXCR, one entry per CDR3 protein. The sample lists about 35,000 distinct CDR3 sequences, less than 6.5% occurring once. Sequenced material: whole blood. The chain joins TRBV19 to TRBJ2-3; D is perhaps TRBD1 or TRBD2 (5 bases each). The TCR originated in an adult who was a healthcare worker with PCR-confirmed SARS-CoV-2 infection or an uninfected control (not recorded which). The CDR3 here is CASQVEGQFVDTQYF. CDR3 sequence (DNA): TGTGCCAGCCAAGTTGAGGGGCAGTTCGTAGATACGCAGTATTTT.